The clone carrying this TCR beta chain occurred a few times. Its antigen is currently unknown. The data belong to a study of identical twins' blood T cells. General observations from the study: Out-of-frame TCRbeta clonotypes reportedly had markedly more similar V usage in twins than unrelated donors.

J lost 0 bases, V lost 4 bases, and 8 bases had no gene match. There are 16 residues in the CDR3. CDR1 is MDHEN, CDR2 SYDVKM, per germline. One entry per CDR3 protein results from TCRdb running MiXCR on the 5' RACE reads. This repertoire shows 350,000 to 400,000 distinct CDR3 sequences, roughly 30% found once; its top ten account for 6% to 7%. The genes are TRBV28 and TRBJ1-1; 7 bases are a match to TRBD1. What was sequenced was PBMCs. The clonotype was recovered from a woman between 18 and 49 years old in good health. The DNA of the CDR3 is TGTGCCAGCAGTTATAGTCCGGGACAGATGAACACTGAAGCTTTCTTT. It is translated as CASSYSPGQMNTEAFF.